This entry is about one T cell receptor (beta chain). As yet, its antigen is unknown. Clinicians diagnosed patients from clinical symptoms, serum thyroxine and TRAb, thyroid ultrasound and orbital computed tomography. The blood sample was taken at first hyperthyroidism diagnosis, before any ophthalmopathy symptoms. Germline V lookup: CDR1 DFQATT, CDR2 SNEGSKA (reference sequence). The junction had 14 bases not matched to a gene; V was cut back by 3 bases and J by 6 bases. There are 16 residues in the CDR3. The data were taken from a study of T cells in Graves' hyperthyroidism and ophthalmopathy. The investigators amplified TCR beta CDR3 regions from RNA transcripts. HTBI primers were used for first-round RT-PCR of the TCR CDR3. From the multiplex PCR reads, TCRdb called clonotypes with MiXCR, one entry per CDR3 protein. The sample includes hundreds of thousands of distinct CDR3 sequences, over 11% of them seen just once.

General study findings and limits: Researchers found most expanded thyroid clonotypes above 0.001 in blood as well.

The clonotype originates from a woman younger than 45 with Graves' hyperthyroidism that later progressed to Graves' ophthalmopathy. The chain couples TRBV20-1 to TRBJ2-1; TRBD2 matches at 7 bases. The specimen sequenced was blood. As DNA, the CDR3 is TGCAGTGCTAGGTCGGTCCCAGCGGGGCTATGCAATGAGCAGTTCTTC. Protein product: CSARSVPAGLCNEQFF.